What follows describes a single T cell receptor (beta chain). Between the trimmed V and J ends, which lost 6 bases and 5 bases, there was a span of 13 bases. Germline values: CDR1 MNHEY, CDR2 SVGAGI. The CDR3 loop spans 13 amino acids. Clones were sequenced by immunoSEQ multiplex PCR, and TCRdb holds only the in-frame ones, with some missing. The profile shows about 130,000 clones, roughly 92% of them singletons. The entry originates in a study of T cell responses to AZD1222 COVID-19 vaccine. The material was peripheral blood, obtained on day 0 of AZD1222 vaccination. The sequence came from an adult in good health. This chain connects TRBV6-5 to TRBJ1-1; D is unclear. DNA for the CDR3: TGTGCCAGCAGACTCTGGAGGGCGACTGAAGCTTTCTTT. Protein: CASRLWRATEAFF.